This T cell receptor (beta chain) was identified in a study of T cells after yellow fever vaccination. Turning to the study itself: With SMART-Seq v4 Ultra Low Input, the fractions containing low cell numbers were prepared.

Germline V gives CDR1 DFQATT, CDR2 SNEGSKA (reference sequence). Trimming stripped 7 bases from V and 5 bases from J, with 15 bases between. The CDR3 length is 13 residues. Production of TCR cDNA was by 5'RACE template switching, which also added a universal primer site and UMIs. A single record per CDR3 protein comes from TCRdb applying MiXCR to the 5' RACE reads. Of around 550,000 distinct CDR3 sequences detected, 19% appear once; the ten largest clones hold roughly an eighth. Material: PBMCs, obtained 15 days after the yellow fever booster vaccination. The V call is TRBV20-1, the J call TRBJ2-4; weak D call: TRBD1 (6 bases). The receptor's source is a man aged 30-40 years who received the YFV17D yellow fever vaccine. CDR3 sequence (DNA): TGCAGTGTCCTATCAGGGGCCGAAAACATTCAGTACTTC. It is translated as CSVLSGAENIQYF.